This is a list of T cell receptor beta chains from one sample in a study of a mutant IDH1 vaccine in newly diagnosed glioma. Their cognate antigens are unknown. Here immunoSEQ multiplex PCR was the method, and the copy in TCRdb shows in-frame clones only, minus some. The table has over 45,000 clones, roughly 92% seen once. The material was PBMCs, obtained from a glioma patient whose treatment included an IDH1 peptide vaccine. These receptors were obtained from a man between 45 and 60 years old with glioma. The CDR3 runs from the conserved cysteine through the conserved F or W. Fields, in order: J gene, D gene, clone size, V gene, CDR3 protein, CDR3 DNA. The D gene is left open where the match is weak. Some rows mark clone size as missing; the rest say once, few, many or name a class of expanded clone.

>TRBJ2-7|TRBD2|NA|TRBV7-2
CASSNSGRAEYEQYF
TGTGCCAGCAGCAATAGCGGGAGGGCCGAATACGAGCAGTACTTC
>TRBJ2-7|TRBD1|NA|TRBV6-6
CASSPYTGDEQYF
TGTGCCAGCAGCCCCTACACAGGGGACGAGCAGTACTTC
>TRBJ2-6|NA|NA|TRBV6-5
CASSPGTGANVLTF
TGTGCCAGCTCCCCAGGGACTGGGGCCAACGTCCTGACTTTC
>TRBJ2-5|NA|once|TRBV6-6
CASSGFLEETQYF
TGTGCCAGCAGCGGGTTCTTGGAGGAGACCCAGTACTTC
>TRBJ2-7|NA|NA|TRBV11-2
CASSLAEFYEQYF
TGTGCCAGCAGCTTAGCGGAATTCTACGAGCAGTACTTC
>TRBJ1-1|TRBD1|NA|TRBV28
CASLRQGENTEAFF
TGTGCCAGCCTCCGGCAGGGGGAGAACACTGAAGCTTTCTTT
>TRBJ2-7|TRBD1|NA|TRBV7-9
CASSPRPGRGYEQYF
TGTGCCAGCAGCCCCAGGCCGGGCAGGGGGTACGAGCAGTACTTC
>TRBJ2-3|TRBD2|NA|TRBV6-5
CASSYPTSGSTDTQYF
TGTGCCAGCAGTTACCCGACTAGCGGGAGCACAGATACGCAGTATTTT
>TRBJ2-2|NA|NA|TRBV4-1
CASSLGYTGELFF
TGCGCCAGCAGCCTGGGATACACCGGGGAGCTGTTTTTT
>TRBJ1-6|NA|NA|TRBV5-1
CASSIQQDSPLHF
TGCGCCAGCAGCATCCAACAGGATTCACCCCTCCACTTT
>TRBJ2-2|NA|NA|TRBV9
CASSSRGGETGELFF
TGTGCCAGCAGCTCCCGAGGGGGGGAGACCGGGGAGCTGTTTTTT
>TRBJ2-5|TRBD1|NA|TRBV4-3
CASSQAGQGQTQYF
TGCGCCAGCAGCCAGGCAGGACAGGGGCAAACCCAGTACTTC
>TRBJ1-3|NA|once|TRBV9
CASRGATTGPGDTIYF
TGTGCCAGCAGAGGCGCAACGACAGGACCTGGGGACACCATATATTTT
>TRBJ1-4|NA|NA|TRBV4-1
CASSQDTGENEKLFF
TGCGCCAGCAGCCAAGATACGGGGGAAAATGAAAAACTGTTTTTT
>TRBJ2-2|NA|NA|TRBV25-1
CASSEAGWTGELFF
TGTGCCAGCAGTGAAGCAGGGTGGACCGGGGAGCTGTTTTTT
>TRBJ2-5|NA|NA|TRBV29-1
CSVEQGVGRTQYF
TGCAGCGTTGAACAGGGTGTCGGTAGGACCCAGTACTTC
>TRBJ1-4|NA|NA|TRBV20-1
CSAAHPEKLFF
TGCAGTGCTGCCCACCCCGAAAAACTGTTTTTT
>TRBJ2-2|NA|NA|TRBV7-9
CASSLLGGRGELFF
TGTGCCAGCAGCTTACTTGGCGGGCGCGGGGAGCTGTTTTTT
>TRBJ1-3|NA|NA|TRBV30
CAWEQSGNTIYF
TGTGCCTGGGAGCAATCTGGAAACACCATATATTTT
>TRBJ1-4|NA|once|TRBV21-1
CASSKKRIATNEKLFF
TGTGCCAGCAGCAAAAAACGAATCGCAACTAATGAAAAACTGTTTTTT
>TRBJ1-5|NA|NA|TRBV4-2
CASSQQFRDTGQPQHF
TGTGCCAGCAGCCAACAATTCAGGGATACGGGGCAGCCCCAGCATTTT
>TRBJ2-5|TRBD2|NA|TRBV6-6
CASSSRGETQYF
TGTGCCAGCAGTTCGCGGGGGGAGACCCAGTACTTC
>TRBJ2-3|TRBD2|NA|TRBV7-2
CASSFELRTSADTQYF
TGTGCCAGCAGCTTCGAGCTCCGGACTAGTGCAGATACGCAGTATTTT
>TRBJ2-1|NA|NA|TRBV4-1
CASSLGGTQFNEQFF
TGCGCCAGCAGTCTCGGCGGGACCCAATTCAATGAGCAGTTCTTC
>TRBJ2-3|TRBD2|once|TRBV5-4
CASSPWRSSGRADTQYF
TGTGCCAGCAGCCCCTGGAGGTCTAGCGGGAGGGCAGATACGCAGTATTTT
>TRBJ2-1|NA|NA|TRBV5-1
CASSLTGSSYNEQFF
TGCGCCAGCAGCTTGACAGGGAGCTCCTACAATGAGCAGTTCTTC
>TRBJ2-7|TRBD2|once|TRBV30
CAWIPGTRGGQYF
TGTGCCTGGATCCCCGGGACTAGAGGCGGACAGTACTTC
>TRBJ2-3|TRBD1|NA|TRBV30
CAWSSGTGASQYF
TGTGCCTGGAGTTCTGGGACAGGCGCTTCGCAGTATTTT
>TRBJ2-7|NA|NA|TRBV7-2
CASSLAPVASYEQYF
TGTGCCAGCAGCTTAGCGCCTGTAGCCTCCTACGAGCAGTACTTC
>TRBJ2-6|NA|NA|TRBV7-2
CASSFGIFSGANVLTF
TGTGCCAGCAGCTTCGGGATCTTCTCTGGGGCCAACGTCCTGACTTTC
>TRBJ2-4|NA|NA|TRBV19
CASSVYRLPVVAKNIQYF
TGTGCCAGTAGCGTTTATCGACTGCCGGTCGTAGCCAAAAACATTCAGTACTTC
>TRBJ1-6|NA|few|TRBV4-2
CASSQDTDSPLHF
TGTGCCAGCAGCCAAGATACGGATTCACCCCTCCACTTT
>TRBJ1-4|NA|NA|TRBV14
CASSLATNEKLFF
TGTGCCAGCAGCCTTGCAACTAATGAAAAACTGTTTTTT
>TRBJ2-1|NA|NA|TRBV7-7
CASSRTLGEQFF
TGTGCTAGCAGCCGGACCTTAGGGGAGCAGTTCTTC
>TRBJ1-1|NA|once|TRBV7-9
CASTRGNTEAFF
TGTGCCAGCACCCGGGGAAACACTGAAGCTTTCTTT
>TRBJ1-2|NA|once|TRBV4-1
CASTPTGNYGYTF
TGCGCCAGCACCCCGACAGGAAACTATGGCTACACCTTC
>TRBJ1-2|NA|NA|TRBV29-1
CSVITQGPNYGYTF
TGCAGCGTGATAACACAGGGACCCAACTATGGCTACACCTTC
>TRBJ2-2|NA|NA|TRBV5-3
CARSLRRNTGELFF
TGTGCCAGAAGCTTGAGAAGGAACACCGGGGAGCTGTTTTTT
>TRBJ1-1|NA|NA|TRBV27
CASGDTRKNTEAFF
TGTGCCAGCGGCGACACGCGGAAGAACACTGAAGCTTTCTTT
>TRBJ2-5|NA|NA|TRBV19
CASSNQGETQYF
TGTGCCAGTAGTAATCAGGGAGAGACCCAGTACTTC
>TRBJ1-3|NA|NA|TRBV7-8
CASSLRFQGLFSGNTIYF
TGTGCCAGCAGCTTACGTTTCCAGGGTCTATTCTCTGGAAACACCATATATTTT
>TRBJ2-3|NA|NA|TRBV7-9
CASSSGGGIGAADTQYF
TGTGCCAGCAGCTCAGGGGGAGGAATTGGGGCCGCAGATACGCAGTATTTT
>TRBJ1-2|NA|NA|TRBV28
CAAAVNYGYTF
TGTGCCGCGGCGGTTAACTATGGCTACACCTTC
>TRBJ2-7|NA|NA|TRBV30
CAWSGGHTYEQYF
TGTGCCTGGTCAGGAGGTCATACCTACGAGCAGTACTTC
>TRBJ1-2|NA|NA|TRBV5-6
CASSLGDGPYGYTF
TGTGCCAGCAGCTTGGGGGACGGCCCCTATGGCTACACCTTC
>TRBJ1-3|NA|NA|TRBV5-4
CASSSGAGAYSGNTIYF
TGTGCCAGCAGCTCCGGAGCGGGCGCCTACTCTGGAAACACCATATATTTT